What follows are 30 T cell receptor beta chains derived from one specimen sequenced in a study of control samples from healthy donors and cancer patients. The assay was immunoSEQ multiplex PCR, and TCRdb's table has in-frame clones only and misses some. The sample has over 100,000 clones; around nine tenths are singletons. Material: blood. The receptors were gathered from a human donor in good health. The donor label of this sample is uncertain.

V and J are TRBV10-3 and TRBJ1-5; possibly TRBD1 for D (6 bases). Germline V lookup: CDR1 ENHRY, CDR2 SYGVKD. Trimming took off 5 bases at V and 1 base at J, with 9 bases between the two ends. The CDR3 runs to 14 residues. This chain's CDR3 is CAISRDTSNQPQHF. The CDR3 coding sequence is TGTGCCATCAGTAGGGACACCAGCAATCAGCCCCAGCATTTT.

Only a few counts were recorded for this clone. V is TRBV6-1 and J is TRBJ1-1, with D maybe TRBD1 (6 bases). CDR1 and CDR2 from the germline V gene are MNHNS and SASEGT. Deletions cut 0 bases from V and 6 bases from J, with 14 bases between. The CDR3 loop spans 15 amino acids. The CDR3 sequence: CASSEAAGEIAEAFF. CDR3 sequence (DNA): TGTGCCAGCAGTGAAGCAGCAGGGGAAATCGCTGAAGCTTTCTTT.

The chain is built from TRBV12-3 or TRBV12-4 and TRBJ2-1; D unresolved. The length of the CDR3 is 13 residues. Trimming took off 3 bases at V and 7 bases at J, with 10 bases between the two ends. The CDR3 here is CASSLGRRNEQFF. Here the CDR3 DNA reads TGTGCCAGCAGTTTGGGTCGTAGGAATGAGCAGTTCTTC.

This clone has only one observation. The V gene is TRBV29-1, the J gene TRBJ1-3, with a weak D call TRBD1 (5 bases). V was pared by 5 bases and J by 6 bases, with 11 bases between. The germline V gene encodes CDR1 SQVTM and CDR2 ANQGSEA. The CDR3 totals 12 residues. DNA for the CDR3: TGCAGCGTTAGCGTCAGGGTAAACACCATATATTTT. As protein: CSVSVRVNTIYF.

V gene TRBV3-1 (or the pseudogene TRBV3-2) combines with J gene TRBJ2-3, with 8 bases that match TRBD2. The germline V gene encodes CDR1 LGHDT and CDR2 YNNKEL (reference sequence). Trimming at V came to 0 bases and at J to 1 base, leaving 9 bases not matched to a gene. There are 18 residues in the CDR3. DNA of the CDR3: TGTGCCAGCAGCCAAGACTCGTTTACTAGCGGCCGCACAGATACGCAGTATTTT. Amino acids: CASSQDSFTSGRTDTQYF.

A single count supports this clone. The genes are TRBV6-2 or TRBV6-3 and TRBJ1-1; D is unresolved. This CDR3 comprises 11 residues. Germline CDR1 MNHEY, CDR2 SVGEGT. Trimming removed 3 bases at V and 8 bases at J, with 7 bases between. In nucleotides, the CDR3 is TGTGCCAGCAGTTATGGAGCGGAAGCTTTCTTT. Protein sequence: CASSYGAEAFF.

The chain has TRBV6-5 and TRBJ2-2; unclear D gene. Trimming stripped 7 bases from V and 6 bases from J, with 12 bases between. Germline V CDR1 and CDR2: MNHEY, SVGAGI. The CDR3 runs 13 residues. The CDR3 DNA follows: TGTGCCAGCACCCCGCTCTGGTCCGGGGAGCTGTTTTTT. This gives the protein CASTPLWSGELFF.

The V and J genes are TRBV5-1 and TRBJ1-1, with 8 bases aligning to TRBD1. Germline V lookup: CDR1 SGHRS, CDR2 YFSETQ. With 4 bases clipped from V and 9 bases from J, the junction kept 11 bases outside the gene matches. CDR3 length: 14 amino acids. The CDR3 loop is CASSGDRGVKQAFF. The CDR3 DNA sequence: TGCGCCAGCAGCGGCGACAGGGGAGTCAAGCAAGCTTTCTTT.

The chain recombines TRBV4-2 with TRBJ2-3; 8 bases are shared with TRBD2. CDR1 LGHNA and CDR2 YNFKEQ come from the germline V gene. J lost 6 bases, V lost 4 bases, and 12 bases had no gene match. This CDR3 spans 16 amino acids. CDR3 bases: TGTGCCAGCAGCCCTAATAGCGGGGCATCAGGGGATACGCAGTATTTT. Translation: CASSPNSGASGDTQYF.

As to this clone: The sample contains more than one DNA sequence encoding this CDR3. The chain links TRBV12-3 or TRBV12-4 to TRBJ2-2, with D tentatively TRBD2 (6 bases). V gave up 6 bases and J gave up 5 bases, with 10 bases separating them. CDR3 length equals 13 residues. The CDR3 protein is CASRLTSTGELFF. CDR3 nucleotides: TGTGCCAGCAGGTTGACTAGTACCGGGGAGCTGTTTTTT.

As regards this clone: At one boundary the junction diverges from the germline segment, which might be a read error. The chain links TRBV6-5 to TRBJ1-2; D uncertain. The germline V gene has CDR1 MNHEY and CDR2 SVGAGI. The CDR3 sequence is 11 residues long. The CDR3 sequence: CASSTPGSFPF. The CDR3 region has the DNA TGTGCCAGCAGTACCCCCGGGAGCTTCCCCTTC.

This clone was detected only once. This rearrangement joins TRBV11-1 to TRBJ2-1; 7 bases agree with TRBD1. The germline V gene encodes CDR1 SGHAT and CDR2 FQDESV (reference sequence). The V gene end was trimmed by 0 bases and the J gene end by 8 bases; junction bases not matched to a gene: 7. The CDR3 totals 15 residues. CDR3 sequence: CASSLAEQGFDEQFF. The DNA of the CDR3 is TGTGCCAGCAGCTTAGCCGAACAGGGGTTCGATGAGCAGTTCTTC. The whole variable domain, remainder taken from reference TRBV11-1 and TRBJ2-1, is EAEVAQSPRYKITEKSQAVAFWCDPISGHATLYWYRQILGQGPELLVQFQDESVVDDSQLPKDRFSAERLKGVDSTLKIQPAELGDSAMYLCASSLAEQGFDEQFFGPGTRLTVL.

This chain connects TRBV30 to TRBJ1-2, with TRBD1 matching 12 bases. V lost 0 bases, J lost 1 base, and 6 bases stayed unmatched. The germline V gene encodes CDR1 GTSNPN and CDR2 SVGIG (reference sequence). The CDR3 runs 17 residues. The CDR3 DNA reads TGTGCCTGGAGTGTACCGGGACAGGGGGCTGGTAACTATGGCTACACCTTC. It yields the protein CAWSVPGQGAGNYGYTF.

With regard to this clone: This sample includes further DNA sequences coding for the same CDR3. The chain employs TRBV6-5 and TRBJ2-7, with D hard to call. V was shortened by 2 bases and J by 3 bases, with 2 bases between the two germline ends. Germline assignment: CDR1 MNHEY and CDR2 SVGAGI. This CDR3 spans 11 amino acids. CDR3 protein: CASSYDYEQYF. CDR3 DNA: TGTGCCAGCAGTTACGACTACGAGCAGTACTTC.

The CDR3 here is CASSLGGQKENIQYF. In nucleotides, the CDR3 is TGCGCCAGCAGCTTGGGGGGACAAAAGGAAAACATTCAGTACTTC. This chain connects TRBV5-1 to TRBJ2-4; D might be TRBD1 (6 bases). CDR3 length: 15 residues. Trimming pared 0 bases from V and 5 bases from J, leaving 12 bases between. From germline, CDR1 is SGHRS and CDR2 YFSETQ.

The chain carries TRBV19 and TRBJ2-1, with D perhaps matching TRBD1 or TRBD2 (5 bases each). The ends were cut back, 4 bases at V and 6 bases at J, with 22 bases in the middle. CDR3 size: 17 residues. The germline CDR1 and CDR2 sequences are LNHDA and SQIVND (reference sequence). The CDR3 DNA sequence: TGTGCCAGTAGTACTGAAACATCCGGGACCGGGTCCAATGAGCAGTTCTTC. Its translation: CASSTETSGTGSNEQFF.

V gene TRBV29-1 combines with J gene TRBJ1-5; 7 nucleotides agree with TRBD1. The CDR3 covers 13 residues. With V trimmed by 7 bases and J by 0 bases, 3 bases remained unmatched. Germline loops: CDR1 SQVTM, CDR2 ANQGSEA. The CDR3 sequence is CSARGDSNQPQHF. Written as DNA, the CDR3 is TGCAGCGCCAGGGGGGATAGCAATCAGCCCCAGCATTTT.

The chain joins TRBV2 to TRBJ1-5; D is unclear. Germline V gene lookup returns CDR1 SNHLY and CDR2 FYNNEI. The V gene lost 3 bases and the J gene lost 0 bases, with 9 bases spanning the gap. The CDR3 is 15 residues long. DNA of the CDR3: TGTGCCAGCAGTGATCCCGGAAATAGCAATCAGCCCCAGCATTTT. It codes for CASSDPGNSNQPQHF. The full variable domain, its missing parts supplied by reference TRBV2 and TRBJ1-5, is EPEVTQTPSHQVTQMGQEVILRCVPISNHLYFYWYRQILGQKVEFLVSFYNNEISEKSEIFDDQFSVERPDGSNFTLKIRSTKLEDSAMYFCASSDPGNSNQPQHFGDGTRLSIL.

J is TRBJ2-7 and V is TRBV6-2 or TRBV6-3; no reliable D call. Germline-derived CDR1 and CDR2 are MNHEY and SVGEGT. V shed 5 bases and J shed 0 bases, with 14 bases lying between them. This CDR3 region has 15 residues. DNA of the CDR3: TGTGCCAGCAGTACCTCATACTCCAGCTCCTACGAGCAGTACGTC. Translated, it gives CASSTSYSSSYEQYV.

The chain joins TRBV5-1 to TRBJ1-2, with 11 nucleotides matching TRBD1. The CDR3 has 14 residues. In germline, CDR1 is SGHRS, CDR2 YFSETQ. V shed 3 bases and J 5 bases; nucleotides not matched to a gene: 3. In DNA form, the CDR3 reads TGCGCCAGCAGCTCCGGACAGGGGGCATATGGCTACACCTTC. Its translation is CASSSGQGAYGYTF.

The chain couples TRBV5-1 to TRBJ1-2; D gene uncertain. The germline V gene encodes CDR1 SGHRS and CDR2 YFSETQ. The CDR3 has 15 amino acids. Trimming took 0 bases from V and 7 from J, leaving 16 bases between them. The CDR3 reads CASSLASGNTVGYTF. CDR3 bases: TGCGCCAGCAGCTTGGCCAGTGGCAATACGGTTGGCTACACCTTC.

V gene TRBV6-5 combines with J gene TRBJ1-1; 8 positions match TRBD1. Trimming cost V 8 bases and J 2 bases; bases outside gene matches: 4. This CDR3 is built from 13 residues. Germline loops: CDR1 MNHEY, CDR2 SVGAGI. CDR3 protein: CASQGAANTEAFF. DNA of the CDR3: TGTGCCAGCCAGGGGGCCGCCAACACTGAAGCTTTCTTT.

The chain links TRBV19 to TRBJ1-1; 9 positions agree with TRBD1. CDR3 length: 17 residues. Per germline, CDR1 LNHDA and CDR2 SQIVND (reference sequence). With V trimmed by 7 bases and J by 1 base, 13 bases remained unmatched. The CDR3 loop reads CASKMGGTGKTNTEAFF. The CDR3, as DNA: TGTGCCAGTAAAATGGGGGGGACAGGGAAGACGAACACTGAAGCTTTCTTT.

Worth noting for this clone: Other DNA sequences in the same sample also yield this CDR3. The rearrangement uses TRBV6-1 and TRBJ2-1; 10 bases agree with TRBD2. The junction had 3 bases not matched to a gene; V was cut back by 2 bases and J by 5 bases. CDR3 length: 15 residues. CDR1 is MNHNS and CDR2 is SASEGT in the germline V gene. The CDR3 here is CASSERSGGDNEQFF. CDR3 nucleotides: TGTGCCAGCAGTGAACGAAGCGGGGGGGACAATGAGCAGTTCTTC.

The rearrangement links TRBV7-2 to TRBJ2-3, with unresolved D. This CDR3 comprises 12 residues. Trimming cost V 6 bases and J 2 bases, with 6 bases left between them. The germline V gene encodes CDR1 SGHTA and CDR2 FQGNSA. The CDR3 nucleotides read TGTGCCAGCAGGGAATCCACAGATACGCAGTATTTT. It translates to CASRESTDTQYF.

In its sample, this clone was seen once. Other DNA sequences in this sample translate to the same CDR3. The chain combines TRBV7-3 with TRBJ2-1; 8 nucleotides agree with TRBD2. The CDR3 has 15 amino acids. With 2 bases clipped from V and 1 base from J, the junction kept 1 base outside the gene matches. CDR1 and CDR2 (germline): SGHTA, FQGTGA. The CDR3 sequence is CASSLLAGSYNEQFF. The CDR3 DNA reads TGTGCCAGCAGCTTATTAGCGGGGTCCTACAATGAGCAGTTCTTC.

The rearrangement links TRBV5-6 to TRBJ1-6; TRBD1 is a possible D gene (6 bases). With 0 bases removed from V and 4 bases from J, the gap between germline ends came to 14 bases. Per the germline V gene, CDR1 is SGHDT and CDR2 is YYEEEE. CDR3 size: 17 residues. For the CDR3, the DNA is TGTGCCAGCAGCTTGGGCGACCGGGACATTTATAATTCACCCCTCCACTTT. This sequence encodes CASSLGDRDIYNSPLHF.

The rearrangement joins TRBV7-6 to TRBJ2-3; no clear D gene. The CDR3 contains 13 residues. Germline CDR1 is SGHVS and CDR2 is FNYEAQ. The ends were cut back, 1 base at V and 7 bases at J, with 9 bases in the middle. CDR3: CASSLGSTNTQYF. The CDR3 nucleotides read TGTGCCAGCAGCTTAGGGAGCACCAATACGCAGTATTTT. Combining the CDR3 with reference TRBV7-6 and TRBJ2-3 gives the whole variable domain GAGVSQSPRYKVTKRGQDVALRCDPISGHVSLYWYRQALGQGPEFLTYFNYEAQQDKSGLPNDRFSAERPEGSISTLTIQRTEQRDSAMYRCASSLGSTNTQYFGPGTRLTVL.

V and J are TRBV7-2 and TRBJ2-1; 8 bases are a match to TRBD2. Germline V gives CDR1 SGHTA, CDR2 FQGNSA. The V segment lost 3 bases and the J segment 4 bases; nucleotides outside the gene matches: 5. The CDR3 spans 15 residues. The CDR3 DNA reads TGTGCCAGCAGCTTCAGGCCTAGCGGGTACAATGAGCAGTTCTTC. Translation gives CASSFRPSGYNEQFF.

The genes are TRBV13 and TRBJ2-1, with TRBD1 matching 7 bases. The CDR3 has 13 amino acids. Per the germline V gene, CDR1 is PRHDT and CDR2 is FYEKMQ (reference sequence). With 5 bases clipped from V and 4 bases from J, the junction kept 2 bases outside the gene matches. CDR3 loop: CASSVGQYNEQFF. The DNA for the CDR3 is TGTGCCAGCAGCGTGGGACAGTACAATGAGCAGTTCTTC.